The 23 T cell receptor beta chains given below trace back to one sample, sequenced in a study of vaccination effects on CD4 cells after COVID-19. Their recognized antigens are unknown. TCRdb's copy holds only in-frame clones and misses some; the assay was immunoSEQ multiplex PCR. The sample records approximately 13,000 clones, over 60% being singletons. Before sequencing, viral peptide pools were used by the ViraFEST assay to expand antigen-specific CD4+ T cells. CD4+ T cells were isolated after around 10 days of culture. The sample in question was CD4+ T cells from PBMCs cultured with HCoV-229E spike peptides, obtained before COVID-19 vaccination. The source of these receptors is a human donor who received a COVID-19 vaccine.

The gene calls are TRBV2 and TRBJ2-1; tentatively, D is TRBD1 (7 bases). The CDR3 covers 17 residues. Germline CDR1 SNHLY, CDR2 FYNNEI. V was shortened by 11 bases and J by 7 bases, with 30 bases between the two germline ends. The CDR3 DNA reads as TGTGCCGTCCCCTTTGGCGGGGCCCCGGGACAGAGGAATGAGCAGTTCTTC. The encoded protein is CAVPFGGAPGQRNEQFF.

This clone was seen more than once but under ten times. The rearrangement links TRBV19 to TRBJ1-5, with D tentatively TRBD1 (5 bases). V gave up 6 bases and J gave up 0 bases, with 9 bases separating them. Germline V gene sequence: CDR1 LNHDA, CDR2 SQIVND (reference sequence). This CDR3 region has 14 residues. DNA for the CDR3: TGTGCCAGTAGAGGGGCGGGTAGCAATCAGCCCCAGCATTTT. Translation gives CASRGAGSNQPQHF.

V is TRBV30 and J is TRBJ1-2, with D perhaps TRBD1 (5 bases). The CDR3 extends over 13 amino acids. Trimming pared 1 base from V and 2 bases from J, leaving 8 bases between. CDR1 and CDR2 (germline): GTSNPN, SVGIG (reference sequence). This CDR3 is CAWSAGLNYGYTF. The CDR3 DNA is TGTGCCTGGAGTGCAGGGCTAAACTATGGCTACACCTTC.

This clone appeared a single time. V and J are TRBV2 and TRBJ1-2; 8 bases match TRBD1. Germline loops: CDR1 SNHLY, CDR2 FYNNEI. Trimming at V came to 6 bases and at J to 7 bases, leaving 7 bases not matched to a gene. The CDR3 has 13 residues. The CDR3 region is CASRSTGVGGYTF. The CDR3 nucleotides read TGTGCCAGCAGATCGACAGGGGTTGGTGGCTACACCTTC.

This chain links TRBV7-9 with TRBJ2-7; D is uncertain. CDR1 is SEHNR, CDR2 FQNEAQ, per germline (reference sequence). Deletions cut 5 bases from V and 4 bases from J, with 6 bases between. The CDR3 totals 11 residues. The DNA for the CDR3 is TGTGCCAGCAGCCGTGGTTACGAGCAGTACTTC. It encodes CASSRGYEQYF.

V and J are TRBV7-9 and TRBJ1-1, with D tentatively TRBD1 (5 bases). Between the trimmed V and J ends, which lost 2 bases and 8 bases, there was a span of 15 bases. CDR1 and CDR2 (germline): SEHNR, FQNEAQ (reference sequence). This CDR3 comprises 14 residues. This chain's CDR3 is CASSLRGQAIEAFF. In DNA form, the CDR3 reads TGTGCCAGCAGCTTACGGGGCCAGGCAATCGAAGCTTTCTTT. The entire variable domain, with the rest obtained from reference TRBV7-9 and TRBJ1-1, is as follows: DTGVSQNPRHKITKRGQNVTFRCDPISEHNRLYWYRQTLGQGPEFLTYFQNEAQLEKSRLLSDRFSAERPKGSFSTLEIQRTEQGDSAMYLCASSLRGQAIEAFFGQGTRLTVV.

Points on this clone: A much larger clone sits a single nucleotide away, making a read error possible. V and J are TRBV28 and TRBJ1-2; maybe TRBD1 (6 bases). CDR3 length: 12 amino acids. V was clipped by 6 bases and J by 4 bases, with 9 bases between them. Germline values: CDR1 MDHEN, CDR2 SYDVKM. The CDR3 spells CASSLDSYGYTF. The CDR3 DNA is TGTGCCAGCAGCTTGGACAGCTATGGCTACACCTTC.

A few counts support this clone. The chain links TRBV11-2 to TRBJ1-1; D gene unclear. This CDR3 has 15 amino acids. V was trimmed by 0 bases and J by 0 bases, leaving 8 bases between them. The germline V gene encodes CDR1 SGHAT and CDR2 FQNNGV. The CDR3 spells CASSLESDMNTEAFF. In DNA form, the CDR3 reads TGTGCCAGCAGCTTAGAATCAGATATGAACACTGAAGCTTTCTTT.

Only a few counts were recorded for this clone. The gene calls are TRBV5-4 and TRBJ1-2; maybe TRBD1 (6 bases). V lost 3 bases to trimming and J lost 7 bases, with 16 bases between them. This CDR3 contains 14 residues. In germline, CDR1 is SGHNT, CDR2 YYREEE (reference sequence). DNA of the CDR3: TGTGCCAGCAGCTCAGACAGGCTCCGGGGTGGCTACACCTTC. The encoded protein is CASSSDRLRGGYTF.

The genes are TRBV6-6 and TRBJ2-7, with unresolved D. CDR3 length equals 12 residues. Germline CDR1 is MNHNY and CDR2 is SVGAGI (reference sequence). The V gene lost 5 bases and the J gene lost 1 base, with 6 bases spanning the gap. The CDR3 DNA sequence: TGTGCCAGCAGTCAACAGTCCTACGAGCAGTACTTC. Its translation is CASSQQSYEQYF.

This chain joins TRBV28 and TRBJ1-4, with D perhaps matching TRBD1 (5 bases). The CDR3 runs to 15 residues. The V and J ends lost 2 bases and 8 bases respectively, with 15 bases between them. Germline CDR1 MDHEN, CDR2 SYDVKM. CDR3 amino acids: CASSLPGRDFEKLFF. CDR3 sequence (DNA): TGTGCCAGCAGTTTACCCGGCAGGGATTTCGAAAAACTGTTTTTT.

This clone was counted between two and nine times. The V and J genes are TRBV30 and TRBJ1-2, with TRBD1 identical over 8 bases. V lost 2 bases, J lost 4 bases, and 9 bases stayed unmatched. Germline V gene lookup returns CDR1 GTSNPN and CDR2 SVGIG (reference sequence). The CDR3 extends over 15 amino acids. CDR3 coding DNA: TGTGCCTGGAGTCTCCGGGACAGGACCTTCTATGGCTACACCTTC. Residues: CAWSLRDRTFYGYTF.

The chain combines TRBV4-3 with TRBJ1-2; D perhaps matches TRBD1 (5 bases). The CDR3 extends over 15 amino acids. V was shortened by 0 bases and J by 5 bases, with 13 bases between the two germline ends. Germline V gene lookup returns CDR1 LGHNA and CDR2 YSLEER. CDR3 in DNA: TGCGCCAGCAGCCAAGATCTGTGGCAGGGTTATGGCTACACCTTC. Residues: CASSQDLWQGYGYTF.

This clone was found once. The CDR3, as DNA: TGTGCCAGCAGCTTAAAAGGTGTGACCCCTGAAGCTTTCTTT. It yields the protein CASSLKGVTPEAFF. The chain links TRBV7-2 to TRBJ1-1, with D uncertain. The germline CDR1 and CDR2 sequences are SGHTA and FQGNSA. Trimming took off 2 bases at V and 6 bases at J, with 13 bases between the two ends. There are 14 residues in the CDR3.

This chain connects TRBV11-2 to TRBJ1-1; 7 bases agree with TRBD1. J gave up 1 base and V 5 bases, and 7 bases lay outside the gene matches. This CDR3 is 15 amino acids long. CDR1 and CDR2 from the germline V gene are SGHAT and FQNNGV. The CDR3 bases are TGTGCCAGCAGCATCACAGGGGCCTCGAACACTGAAGCTTTCTTT. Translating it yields CASSITGASNTEAFF.

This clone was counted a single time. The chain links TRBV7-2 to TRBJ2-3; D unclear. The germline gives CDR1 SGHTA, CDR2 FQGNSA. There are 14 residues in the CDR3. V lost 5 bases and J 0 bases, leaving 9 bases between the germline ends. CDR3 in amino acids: CASSQTSSTDTQYF. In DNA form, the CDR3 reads TGTGCCAGCAGCCAAACTTCTAGCACAGATACGCAGTATTTT.

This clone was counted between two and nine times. This CDR3 is CASSLSQAGAETQYF. The CDR3 nucleotides are TGTGCCAGCAGCCTTTCCCAAGCGGGAGCGGAGACCCAGTACTTC. V gene TRBV4-2 combines with J gene TRBJ2-5; 8 bases are a match to TRBD2. V was clipped by 4 bases and J by 5 bases; unmatched bases: 9. Per the germline V gene, CDR1 is LGHNA and CDR2 is YNFKEQ. The CDR3 totals 15 residues.

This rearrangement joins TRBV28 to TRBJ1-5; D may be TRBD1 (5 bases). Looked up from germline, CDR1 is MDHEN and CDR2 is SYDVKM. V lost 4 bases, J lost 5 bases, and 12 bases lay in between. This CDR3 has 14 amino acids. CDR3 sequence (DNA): TGTGCCAGCAGTTGGGACGCCTGGTATCAGCCCCAGCATTTT. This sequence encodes CASSWDAWYQPQHF.

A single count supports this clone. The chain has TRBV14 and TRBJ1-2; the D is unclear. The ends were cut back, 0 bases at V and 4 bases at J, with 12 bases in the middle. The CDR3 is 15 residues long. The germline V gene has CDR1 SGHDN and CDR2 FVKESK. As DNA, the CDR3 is TGTGCCAGCAGCCAAGACGGCGGATTCAGCTATGGCTACACCTTC. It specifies CASSQDGGFSYGYTF.

The CDR3 region has the DNA TGTGCCAGCAGAACCGGGACAGTATCCTACGAGCAGTACTTC. It codes for CASRTGTVSYEQYF. The genes are TRBV28 and TRBJ2-7; TRBD1 aligns across 7 bases. CDR3 size: 14 residues. Unmatched junction bases numbered 6, after V lost 6 bases and J lost 1 base. Germline V gene data show CDR1 as MDHEN and CDR2 as SYDVKM.

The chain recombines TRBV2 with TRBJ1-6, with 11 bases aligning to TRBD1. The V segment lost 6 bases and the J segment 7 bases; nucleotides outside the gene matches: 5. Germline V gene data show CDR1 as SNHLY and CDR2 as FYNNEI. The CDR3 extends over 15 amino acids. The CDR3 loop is CASREDRGLNSPLHF. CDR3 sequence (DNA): TGTGCCAGCAGAGAGGACAGGGGGCTAAATTCACCCCTCCACTTT. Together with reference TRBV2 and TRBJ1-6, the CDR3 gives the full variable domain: EPEVTQTPSHQVTQMGQEVILRCVPISNHLYFYWYRQILGQKVEFLVSFYNNEISEKSEIFDDQFSVERPDGSNFTLKIRSTKLEDSAMYFCASREDRGLNSPLHFGNGTRLTVT.

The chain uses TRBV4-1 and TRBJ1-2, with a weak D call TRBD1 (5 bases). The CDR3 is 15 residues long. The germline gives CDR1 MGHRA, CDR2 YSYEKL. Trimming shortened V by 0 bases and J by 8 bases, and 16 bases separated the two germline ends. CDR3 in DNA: TGCGCCAGCAGCCAAGATGGGAGCAGGGAGGGAGGCTACACCTTC. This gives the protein CASSQDGSREGGYTF.

The CDR3 loop is CASSFSRGSNTEAFF. The CDR3 DNA reads TGTGCCAGCAGCTTCTCTAGGGGTAGTAACACTGAAGCTTTCTTT. This chain joins TRBV7-2 and TRBJ1-1, with D possibly being TRBD1 (5 bases). The V gene lost 3 bases and the J gene lost 2 bases, with 13 bases spanning the gap. The length of the CDR3 is 15 residues. The V gene's germline CDR1 is SGHTA and CDR2 FQGNSA.